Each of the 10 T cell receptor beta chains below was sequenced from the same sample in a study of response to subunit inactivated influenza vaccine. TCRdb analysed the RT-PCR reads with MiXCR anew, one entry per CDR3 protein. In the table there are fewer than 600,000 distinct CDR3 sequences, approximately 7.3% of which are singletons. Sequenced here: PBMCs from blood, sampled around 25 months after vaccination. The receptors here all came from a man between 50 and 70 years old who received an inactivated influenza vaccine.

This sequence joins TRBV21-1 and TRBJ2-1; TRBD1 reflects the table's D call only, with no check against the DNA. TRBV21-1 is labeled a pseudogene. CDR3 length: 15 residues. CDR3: CASSGFGTAVSEQFF. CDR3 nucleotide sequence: TGTGCCAGCAGCGGATTCGGGACAGCCGTGAGTGAGCAGTTCTTC.

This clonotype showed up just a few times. CDR3 sequence (DNA): TGCGCCAGCAGTCAAATAGACAGGGCAAACTACGAGCAGTACTTC. Residues: CASSQIDRANYEQYF. The V and J genes are TRBV4-1 and TRBJ2-7; 7 bases are a match to TRBD1. V shed 6 bases, J shed 3 bases, and the junction held 11 bases outside the gene matches. The length of the CDR3 is 15 residues. CDR1 MGHRA and CDR2 YSYEKL come from the germline V gene.

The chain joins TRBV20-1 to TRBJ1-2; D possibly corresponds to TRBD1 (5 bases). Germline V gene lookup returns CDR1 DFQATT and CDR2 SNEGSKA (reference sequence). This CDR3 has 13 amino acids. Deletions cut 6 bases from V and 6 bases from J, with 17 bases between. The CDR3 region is CSANYVTENGYTF. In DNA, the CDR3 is TGCAGTGCCAACTACGTGACAGAGAATGGCTACACCTTC.

CDR3 DNA: TGTGCCAGCAGCTTACAGGGACACGCTTCCTACGAGCAGTACTTC. It codes for CASSLQGHASYEQYF. The chain joins TRBV7-3 to TRBJ2-7; perhaps TRBD1 as D (6 bases). CDR3 length: 15 amino acids. The germline V gene encodes CDR1 SGHTA and CDR2 FQGTGA. Trimming shortened V by 2 bases and J by 1 base, and 12 bases separated the two germline ends.

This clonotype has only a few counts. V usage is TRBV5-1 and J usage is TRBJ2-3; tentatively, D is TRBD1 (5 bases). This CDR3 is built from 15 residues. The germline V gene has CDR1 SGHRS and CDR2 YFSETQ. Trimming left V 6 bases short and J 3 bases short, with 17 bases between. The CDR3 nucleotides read TGCGCCAGCAACCAAGGGGTACAGTCAACAGATACGCAGTATTTT. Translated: CASNQGVQSTDTQYF.

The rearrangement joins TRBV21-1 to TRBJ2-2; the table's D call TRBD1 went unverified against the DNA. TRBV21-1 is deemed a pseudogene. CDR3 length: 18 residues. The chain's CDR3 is CASSNVSDRGPNTGELFF. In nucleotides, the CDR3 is TGTGCCAGCAGCAACGTTTCGGACAGGGGCCCGAACACCGGGGAGCTGTTTTTT.

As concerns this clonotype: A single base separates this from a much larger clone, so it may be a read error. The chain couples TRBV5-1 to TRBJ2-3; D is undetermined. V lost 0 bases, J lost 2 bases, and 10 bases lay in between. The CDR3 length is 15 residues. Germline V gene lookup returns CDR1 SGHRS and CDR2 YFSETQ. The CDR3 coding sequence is TGCGCCAGCAGCTTGGACGCCGGTGACACAGATACGCAGTATTTT. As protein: CASSLDAGDTDTQYF.

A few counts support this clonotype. The CDR3 region has the DNA TGTGCCAGCAGCACTAGAGGACAGCCCTACAATGAGCAGTTCTTC. Translated, it gives CASSTRGQPYNEQFF. The chain employs TRBV2 and TRBJ2-1, with D possibly matching TRBD1 (6 bases). Germline loops: CDR1 SNHLY, CDR2 FYNNEI. The CDR3 is 15 amino acids. The V end lost 6 bases, the J end lost 2 bases, and 14 bases lay between the germline ends.

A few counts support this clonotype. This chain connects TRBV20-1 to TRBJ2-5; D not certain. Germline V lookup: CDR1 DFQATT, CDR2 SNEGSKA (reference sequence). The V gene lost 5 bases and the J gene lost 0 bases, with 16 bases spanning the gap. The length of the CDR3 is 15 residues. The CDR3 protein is CSARMLGINQETQYF. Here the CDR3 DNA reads TGCAGTGCTCGAATGCTAGGGATAAACCAAGAGACCCAGTACTTC.

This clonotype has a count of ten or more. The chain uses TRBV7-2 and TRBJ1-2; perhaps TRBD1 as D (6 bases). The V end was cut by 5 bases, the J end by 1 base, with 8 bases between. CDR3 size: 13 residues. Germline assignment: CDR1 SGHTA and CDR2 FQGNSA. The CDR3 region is CASSRDINYGYTF. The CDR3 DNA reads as TGTGCCAGCAGCAGGGACATTAACTATGGCTACACCTTC.